Listed here are 11 T cell receptor beta chains from one sample, sequenced in a study of PD-1 blockade in classical Hodgkin lymphoma. Only in-frame clones appear in the TCRdb table, and some are missing; sequencing was by immunoSEQ multiplex PCR. This sample has 11,000 to 15,000 clones, with about 90% found just once. Described time point: newly diagnosed, previously untreated cHL patient sample. Thawed PBMCs supplied CD8+ T cells via magnetic negative selection. The sequenced sample consisted of CD8+ T cells from blood. These receptors originate from a human donor with classical Hodgkin lymphoma.

This clone has just a few counts. The chain couples TRBV5-1 to TRBJ1-2; D is ambiguous. Germline assignment: CDR1 SGHRS and CDR2 YFSETQ. The CDR3 contains 12 residues. Deletions cut 0 bases from V and 8 bases from J, with 8 bases between. CDR3 nucleotides: TGCGCCAGCAGCTTGGGAGGTTACGGCTACACCTTC. Translating it yields CASSLGGYGYTF.

This CDR3 is CASSKSSGQASPSNQPQHF. The DNA for the CDR3 is TGTGCCAGCAGCAAATCTTCTGGGCAGGCCTCACCTAGCAATCAGCCCCAGCATTTT. The chain combines TRBV21-1 with TRBJ1-5; the table names TRBD1, a call not compared with the DNA. TRBV21-1 is a pseudogene segment. This CDR3 comprises 19 residues.

The V call is TRBV5-8, the J call TRBJ1-5; no clear D. The CDR3 has 14 residues. V shed 4 bases and J shed 0 bases, with 8 bases lying between them. Germline-derived CDR1 and CDR2 are SGHTS and YDEGEE. The CDR3 region is CASSVRDSNQPQHF. The CDR3 DNA reads as TGTGCCAGCAGCGTAAGGGATAGCAATCAGCCCCAGCATTTT.

The rearrangement uses TRBV14 and TRBJ2-7; 7 positions agree with TRBD2. The CDR3 spans 17 residues. Germline CDR1 is SGHDN and CDR2 is FVKESK. Unmatched junction bases numbered 9, after V lost 1 base and J lost 0 bases. Here the CDR3 reads CASSQGGGWVPSYEQYF. The CDR3 region has the DNA TGTGCCAGCAGCCAAGGCGGGGGATGGGTACCCTCCTACGAGCAGTACTTC.

The J gene is TRBJ1-2, the V gene TRBV29-1; the match to TRBD1 covers 7 bases. This CDR3 region has 14 residues. With V trimmed by 2 bases and J by 4 bases, 7 bases remained unmatched. Germline CDR1 and CDR2: SQVTM and ANQGSEA. Here the CDR3 DNA reads TGCAGCGTTGAATCTGGGGACAGTCTCTATGGCTACACCTTC. Its translation: CSVESGDSLYGYTF.

V usage is TRBV5-1 and J usage is TRBJ1-1, with 7 bases that match TRBD1. This CDR3 comprises 16 residues. Germline V gene data show CDR1 as SGHRS and CDR2 as YFSETQ. V shed 4 bases and J 3 bases; nucleotides not matched to a gene: 12. The CDR3, as DNA: TGCGCCAGCAGCCCTTGGACAGGCCTGGGGGACACTGAAGCTTTCTTT. It specifies CASSPWTGLGDTEAFF.

This chain joins TRBV6-5 and TRBJ1-5, with a weak D call TRBD1 (6 bases). Germline V CDR1 and CDR2: MNHEY, SVGAGI. The CDR3 covers 13 residues. Trimming left V 6 bases short and J 6 bases short, with 12 bases between. The CDR3 spells CASRIGGGQPQHF. CDR3 in DNA: TGTGCCAGCAGAATAGGGGGTGGTCAGCCCCAGCATTTT.

V gene TRBV7-9 combines with J gene TRBJ2-1, with 9 bases aligning to TRBD2. The germline V gene encodes CDR1 SEHNR and CDR2 FQNEAQ (reference sequence). This CDR3 comprises 13 residues. J lost 7 bases, V lost 5 bases, and 3 bases had no gene match. In nucleotides, the CDR3 is TGTGCCAGCAGCGAGGGACTAGCTAATGAGCAGTTCTTC. Translated, it gives CASSEGLANEQFF.

This sequence joins TRBV6-5 and TRBJ1-5; D is unclear. Germline V gives CDR1 MNHEY, CDR2 SVGAGI. The length of the CDR3 is 13 residues. With 2 bases removed from V and 5 bases from J, the gap between germline ends came to 7 bases. The chain's CDR3 is CASSYDEHQPQHF. The CDR3 coding sequence is TGTGCCAGCAGTTACGACGAGCATCAGCCCCAGCATTTT.

The chain carries TRBV2 and TRBJ2-7, with TRBD1 matching over 9 bases. The CDR3 sequence is 14 residues long. Germline lookup yields CDR1 SNHLY and CDR2 FYNNEI. V shed 10 bases, J shed 5 bases, and the junction held 12 bases outside the gene matches. The CDR3 is CATTAPGQGNEQYF. CDR3 in DNA: TGTGCCACCACAGCCCCGGGACAGGGCAACGAGCAGTACTTC. Full variable domain (missing parts from reference TRBV2 and TRBJ2-7): EPEVTQTPSHQVTQMGQEVILRCVPISNHLYFYWYRQILGQKVEFLVSFYNNEISEKSEIFDDQFSVERPDGSNFTLKIRSTKLEDSAMYFCATTAPGQGNEQYFGPGTRLTVT.

This clone appeared a few times. V usage is TRBV10-1 and J usage is TRBJ1-2, with D possibly TRBD1 on 5 matching bases. The CDR3 covers 15 residues. Germline assignment: CDR1 WNHNN and CDR2 SYGVQD (reference sequence). The V and J ends lost 2 bases and 5 bases respectively, with 15 bases between them. DNA of the CDR3: TGCGCCAGCAGTGAGACACCCGGGACCGAGTATGGCTACACCTTC. This sequence encodes CASSETPGTEYGYTF.